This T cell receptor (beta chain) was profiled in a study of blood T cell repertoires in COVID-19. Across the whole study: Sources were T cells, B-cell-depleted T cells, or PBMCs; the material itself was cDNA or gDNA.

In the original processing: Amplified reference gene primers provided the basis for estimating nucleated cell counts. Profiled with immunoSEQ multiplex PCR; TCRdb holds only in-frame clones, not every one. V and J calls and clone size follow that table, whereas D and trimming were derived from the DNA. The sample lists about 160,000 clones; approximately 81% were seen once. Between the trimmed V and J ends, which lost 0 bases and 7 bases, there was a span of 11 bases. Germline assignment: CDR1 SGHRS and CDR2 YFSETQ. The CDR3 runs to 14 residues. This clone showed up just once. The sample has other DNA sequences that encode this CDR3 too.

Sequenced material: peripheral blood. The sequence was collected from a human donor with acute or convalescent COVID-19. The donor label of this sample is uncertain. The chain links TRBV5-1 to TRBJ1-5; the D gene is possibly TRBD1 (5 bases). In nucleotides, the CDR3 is TGCGCCAGCAGCTTGGGGCAGGGCGGCCAGCCCCAGCATTTT. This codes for CASSLGQGGQPQHF. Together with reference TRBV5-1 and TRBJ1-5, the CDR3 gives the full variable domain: KAGVTQTPRYLIKTRGQQVTLSCSPISGHRSVSWYQQTPGQGLQFLFEYFSETQRNKGNFPGRFSGRQFSNSRSEMNVSTLELGDSALYLCASSLGQGGQPQHFGDGTRLSIL.